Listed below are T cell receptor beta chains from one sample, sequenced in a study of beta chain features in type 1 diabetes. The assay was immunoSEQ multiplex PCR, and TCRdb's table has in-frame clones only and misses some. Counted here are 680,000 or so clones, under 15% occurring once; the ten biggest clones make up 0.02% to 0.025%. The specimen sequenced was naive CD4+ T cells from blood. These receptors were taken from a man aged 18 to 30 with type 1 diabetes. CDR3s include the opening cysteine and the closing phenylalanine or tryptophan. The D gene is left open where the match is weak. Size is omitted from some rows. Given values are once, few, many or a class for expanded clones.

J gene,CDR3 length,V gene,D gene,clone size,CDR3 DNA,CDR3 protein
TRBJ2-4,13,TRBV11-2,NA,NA,TGTGCCAGCAGCTTAGGAAGCGACACGGACAGGTACTTC,CASSLGSDTDRYF
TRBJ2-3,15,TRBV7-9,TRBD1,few,TGTGCCAGCAGCTTATCACAGGGGGGCGCAGATACGCAGTATTTT,CASSLSQGGADTQYF
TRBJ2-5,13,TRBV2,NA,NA,TGTGCCAGCACCCCGGGGCCCGGGGAGACCCAGTACTTC,CASTPGPGETQYF
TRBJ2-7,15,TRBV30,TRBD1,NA,TGTGCCTGGAGGAGCAGGACAGGGAGGTCCTACGAGCAGTACTTC,CAWRSRTGRSYEQYF
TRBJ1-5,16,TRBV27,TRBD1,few,TGTGCCAGCAGTTTAGACGGGACAGGGTACAATCAGCCCCAGCATTTT,CASSLDGTGYNQPQHF
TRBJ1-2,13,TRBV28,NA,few,TGTGCCAGCAGCCAAGACCCTGGCTATGGCTACACCTTC,CASSQDPGYGYTF
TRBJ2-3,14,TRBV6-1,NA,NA,TGTGCCAGCACGACCGGGGCCGTCGCAGATACGCAGTATTTT,CASTTGAVADTQYF
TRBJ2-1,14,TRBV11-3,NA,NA,TGTGCCAGCAGCTTATACCTAGTTAAAAATGAGCAGTTCTTC,CASSLYLVKNEQFF
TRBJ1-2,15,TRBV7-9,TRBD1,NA,TGTGCCAGCAGCACAGCCCGGACAGGGTCCCATGGCTACACCTTC,CASSTARTGSHGYTF
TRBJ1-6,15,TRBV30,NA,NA,TGTGCCTGGAGTATGCGGGAATCCTATAATTCACCCCTCCACTTT,CAWSMRESYNSPLHF
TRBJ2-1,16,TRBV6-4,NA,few,TGTGCCAGCAGTGCCGACAGCTTCAGCTCCTACAATGAGCAGTTCTTC,CASSADSFSSYNEQFF
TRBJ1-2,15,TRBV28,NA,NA,TGTGCCAGCAGTTCCTCTGCCCAGGGAAACTATGGCTACACCTTC,CASSSSAQGNYGYTF
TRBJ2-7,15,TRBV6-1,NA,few,TGTGCCAGCAGTGAGAGTTGGCCAGACTCCTACGAGCAGTACTTC,CASSESWPDSYEQYF
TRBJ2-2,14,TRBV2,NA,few,TGTGCCAGCCGGCGCACTTCGAACACCGGGGAGCTGTTTTTT,CASRRTSNTGELFF
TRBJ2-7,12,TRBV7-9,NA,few,TGTGCCAGCAGCTTAGCGCTGTCCCACAAGATCTTC,CASSLALSHKIF
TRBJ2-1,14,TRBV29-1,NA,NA,TGCAGCGCCCCCGACGAGGGTATGGGCAATGAGCAGTTCTTC,CSAPDEGMGNEQFF
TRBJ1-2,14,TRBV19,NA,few,TGTGCCAGTAGCCGTGCCTATCGGGACTATGGCTACACCTTC,CASSRAYRDYGYTF
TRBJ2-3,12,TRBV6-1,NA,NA,TGTGCCAGCAGGAGTCAGACGGATACGCAGTATTTT,CASRSQTDTQYF
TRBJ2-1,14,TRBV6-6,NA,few,TGTGCCAGCACCAGGGGAAGGTCCTACAATGAGCAGTTCTTC,CASTRGRSYNEQFF
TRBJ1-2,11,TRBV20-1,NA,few,TGCAGTGCTAGTACAGGAGCTGGCTACACCTTC,CSASTGAGYTF